This entry features one TCR beta chain sequence. Its antigen is not known. The same CDR3 is also encoded by other DNA sequences in this sample. The record originates from a study of cytomegalovirus exposure and HLA in healthy donors. Study findings and constraints: Rarity characterized most TCR sequences, yet some public TCRs appeared in many donors. Subsequent analysis showed first-cohort TCR clusters tending to co-occur in 120 or so validation repertoires. Associated with cytomegalovirus, according to the listing, were some 150 TCR beta chains.

The donors were part of the roughly 120-subject validation cohort, which stood apart from the roughly 700-subject first cohort. The CDR3 runs 15 residues. CDR1 and CDR2 from the germline V gene are SGHDT and YYEEEE. V was clipped by 0 bases and J by 2 bases, with 9 bases between them. Clones were read by immunoSEQ multiplex PCR, and TCRdb kept only the in-frame ones, dropping some. This sample has roughly 190,000 clones, with approximately 86% found just once. The sample was PBMCs. The V gene is TRBV5-6, the J gene TRBJ1-5; D is unresolved. This TCR was recovered from a man aged 25-45 years in good health and CMV-seropositive. Here the CDR3 reads CASSLGGSGNQPQHF. In DNA, the CDR3 is TGTGCCAGCAGCTTGGGAGGGTCGGGCAATCAGCCCCAGCATTTT. The full variable domain, rest sourced from reference TRBV5-6 and TRBJ1-5, is DAGVTQSPTHLIKTRGQQVTLRCSPKSGHDTVSWYQQALGQGPQFIFQYYEEEERQRGNFPDRFSGHQFPNYSSELNVNALLLGDSALYLCASSLGGSGNQPQHFGDGTRLSIL.